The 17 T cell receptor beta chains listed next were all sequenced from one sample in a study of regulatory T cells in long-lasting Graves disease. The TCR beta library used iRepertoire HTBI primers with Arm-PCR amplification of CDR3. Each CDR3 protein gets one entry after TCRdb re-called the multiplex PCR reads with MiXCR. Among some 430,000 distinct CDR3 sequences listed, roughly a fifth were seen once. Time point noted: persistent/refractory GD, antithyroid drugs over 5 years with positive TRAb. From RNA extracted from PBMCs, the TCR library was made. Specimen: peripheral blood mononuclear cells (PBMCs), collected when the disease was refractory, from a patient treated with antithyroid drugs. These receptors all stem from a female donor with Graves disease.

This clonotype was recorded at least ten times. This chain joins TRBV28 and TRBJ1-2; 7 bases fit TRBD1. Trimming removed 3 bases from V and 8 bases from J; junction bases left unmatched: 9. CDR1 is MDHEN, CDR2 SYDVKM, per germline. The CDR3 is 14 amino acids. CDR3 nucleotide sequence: TGTGCCAGCAGTTTTGGGTCGACAGGGCAAGGCTACACCTTC. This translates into CASSFGSTGQGYTF.

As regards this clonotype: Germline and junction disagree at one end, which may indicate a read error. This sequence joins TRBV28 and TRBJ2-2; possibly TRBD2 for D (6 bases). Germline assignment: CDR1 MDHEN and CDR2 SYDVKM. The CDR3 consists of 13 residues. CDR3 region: CASWFEGTGGLFF. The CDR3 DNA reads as TGTGCCAGCTGGTTCGAGGGCACCGGGGGGCTGTTTTTT.

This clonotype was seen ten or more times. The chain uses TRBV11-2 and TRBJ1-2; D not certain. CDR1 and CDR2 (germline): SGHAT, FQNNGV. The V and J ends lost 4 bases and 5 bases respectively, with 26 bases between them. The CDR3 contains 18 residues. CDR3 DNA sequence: TGTGCCAGCAGCTCGACCATAGTGGGCCCCCGCGAGCTTTATGGCTACACCTTC. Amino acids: CASSSTIVGPRELYGYTF.

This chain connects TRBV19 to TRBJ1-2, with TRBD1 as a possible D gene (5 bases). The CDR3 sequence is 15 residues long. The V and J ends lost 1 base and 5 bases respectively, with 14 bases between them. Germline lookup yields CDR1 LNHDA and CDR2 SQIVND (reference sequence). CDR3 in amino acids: CASSIAQGSVYGYTF. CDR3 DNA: TGTGCCAGTAGTATAGCCCAGGGTTCGGTTTATGGCTACACCTTC.

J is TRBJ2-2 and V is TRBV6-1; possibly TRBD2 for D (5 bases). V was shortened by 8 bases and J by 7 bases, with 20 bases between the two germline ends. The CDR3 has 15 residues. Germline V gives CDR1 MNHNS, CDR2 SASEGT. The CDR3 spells CASRGYIRKGGELFF. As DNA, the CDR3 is TGTGCCAGCCGAGGGTATATCAGGAAGGGCGGGGAGCTGTTTTTT.

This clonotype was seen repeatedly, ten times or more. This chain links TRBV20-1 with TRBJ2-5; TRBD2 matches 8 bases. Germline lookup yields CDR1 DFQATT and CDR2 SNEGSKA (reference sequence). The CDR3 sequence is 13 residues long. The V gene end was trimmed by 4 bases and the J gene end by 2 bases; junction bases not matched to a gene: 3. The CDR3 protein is CSATGLVQETQYF. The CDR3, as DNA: TGCAGTGCTACGGGACTAGTGCAAGAGACCCAGTACTTC.

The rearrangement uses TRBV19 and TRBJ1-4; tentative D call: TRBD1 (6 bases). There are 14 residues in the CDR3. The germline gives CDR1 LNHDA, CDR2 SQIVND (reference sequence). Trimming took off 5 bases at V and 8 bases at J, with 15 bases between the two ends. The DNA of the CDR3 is TGTGCCAGTAGTCCCGGCAGGGGAAGCGAAAAACTGTTTTTT. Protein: CASSPGRGSEKLFF.

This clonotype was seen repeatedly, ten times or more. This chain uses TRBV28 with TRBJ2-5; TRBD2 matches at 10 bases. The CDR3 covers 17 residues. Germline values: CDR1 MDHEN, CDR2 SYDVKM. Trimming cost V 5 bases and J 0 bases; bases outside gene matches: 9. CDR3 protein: CASSPAGGPYYQETQYF. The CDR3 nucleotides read TGTGCCAGCAGTCCAGCGGGAGGGCCTTACTACCAAGAGACCCAGTACTTC.

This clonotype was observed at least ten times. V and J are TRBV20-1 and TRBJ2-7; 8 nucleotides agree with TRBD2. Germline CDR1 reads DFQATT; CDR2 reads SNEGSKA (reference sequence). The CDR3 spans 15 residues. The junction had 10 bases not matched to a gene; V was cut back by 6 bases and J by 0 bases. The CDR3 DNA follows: TGCAGTGCGGCGGGAGGAGGCAGAAGCTCCTACGAGCAGTACTTC. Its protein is CSAAGGGRSSYEQYF.

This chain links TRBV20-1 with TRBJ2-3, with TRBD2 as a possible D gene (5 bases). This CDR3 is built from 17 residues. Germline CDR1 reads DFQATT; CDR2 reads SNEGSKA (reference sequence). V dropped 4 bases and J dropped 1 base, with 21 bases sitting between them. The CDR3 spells CSAKPSSLGVGTDTQYF. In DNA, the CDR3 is TGCAGTGCTAAACCCTCTAGTCTCGGGGTGGGCACAGATACGCAGTATTTT.

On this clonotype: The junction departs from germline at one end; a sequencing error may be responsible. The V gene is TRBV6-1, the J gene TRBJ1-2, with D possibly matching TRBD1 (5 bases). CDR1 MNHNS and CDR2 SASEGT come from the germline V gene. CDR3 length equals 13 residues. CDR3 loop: CASSENWGYGHTF. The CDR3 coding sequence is TGTGCCAGCAGTGAAAACTGGGGCTATGGCCACACCTTC.

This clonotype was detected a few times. As DNA, the CDR3 is TGTGCCAGCAGCCCACAGGAGCGACCTGCCTACGAGCAGTACTTC. This gives the protein CASSPQERPAYEQYF. The chain combines TRBV13 with TRBJ2-7; the D gene is possibly TRBD1 (5 bases). The CDR3 loop spans 15 amino acids. Germline CDR1 PRHDT, CDR2 FYEKMQ (reference sequence). V was pared by 5 bases and J by 2 bases, with 16 bases between.

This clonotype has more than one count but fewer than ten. CDR3 coding DNA: TGTGCCAGCAGCCAAGATCAAGCTAACTATGGCTACACCTTC. It yields the protein CASSQDQANYGYTF. This rearrangement joins TRBV3-1 to TRBJ1-2; D call uncertain. This CDR3 is built from 14 residues. Germline V gives CDR1 LGHDT, CDR2 YNNKEL (reference sequence). V lost 0 bases and J lost 0, with 5 bases in between.

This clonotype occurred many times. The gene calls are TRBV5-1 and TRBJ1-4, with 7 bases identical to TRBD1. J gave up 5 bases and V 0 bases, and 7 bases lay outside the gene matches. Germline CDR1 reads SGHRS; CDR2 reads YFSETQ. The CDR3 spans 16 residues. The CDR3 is CASSLDQGQPNEKLFF. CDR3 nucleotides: TGCGCCAGCAGCTTGGACCAGGGACAGCCCAATGAAAAACTGTTTTTT.

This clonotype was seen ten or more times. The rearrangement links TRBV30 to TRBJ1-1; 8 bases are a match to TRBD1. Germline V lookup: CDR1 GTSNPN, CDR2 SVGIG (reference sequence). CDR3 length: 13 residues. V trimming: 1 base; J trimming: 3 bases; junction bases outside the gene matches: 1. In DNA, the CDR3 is TGTGCCTGGAGTGCGACAGGGGACACTGAAGCTTTCTTT. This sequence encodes CAWSATGDTEAFF.

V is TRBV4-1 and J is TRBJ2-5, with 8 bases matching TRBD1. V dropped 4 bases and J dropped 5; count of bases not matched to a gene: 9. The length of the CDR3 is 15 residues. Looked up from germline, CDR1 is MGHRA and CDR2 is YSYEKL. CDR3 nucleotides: TGCGCCAGCAGCCTAAGGTCAGGGGGCGAGGAGACCCAGTACTTC. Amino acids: CASSLRSGGEETQYF.

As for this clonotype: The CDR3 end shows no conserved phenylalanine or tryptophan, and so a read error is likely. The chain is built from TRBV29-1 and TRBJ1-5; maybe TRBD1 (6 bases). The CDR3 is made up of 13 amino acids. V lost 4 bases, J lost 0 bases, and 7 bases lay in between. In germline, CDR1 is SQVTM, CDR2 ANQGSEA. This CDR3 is CSVAGDSNQPQHL. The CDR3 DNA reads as TGCAGCGTTGCAGGGGATAGCAATCAGCCCCAGCATCTT.